The rows below give T cell receptor beta chains drawn from one sample of a study of blood T cell repertoires in COVID-19. Profiling relied on immunoSEQ multiplex PCR, and the TCRdb table lists in-frame clones only, not all of them. This sample has roughly 100,000 clones; 70% to 90% occur once, and the top ten carry about 4%. Specimen: peripheral blood. These receptors were collected from a man aged 60 to 75 with acute or convalescent COVID-19. The CDR3 runs from the conserved cysteine through the conserved F or W. D genes are given only for firm matches. Clone size is shown for a subset of rows, as once, few, many or a class of expanded clone.

j_call clone_size v_call d_call cdr3_aa cdr3_nt
TRBJ1-2 NA TRBV12-3/TRBV12-4 NA CASRPFQGEYTF TGTGCCAGCAGACCTTTCCAGGGTGAATATACCTTC
TRBJ2-1 NA TRBV6-5 NA CASRIRNEQFF TGTGCCAGCAGAATTCGGAATGAGCAGTTCTTC
TRBJ1-6 NA TRBV7-9 TRBD1 CASSSMDRGPSPLHF TGTGCCAGCAGCAGTATGGACAGGGGACCTTCACCCCTCCACTTT
TRBJ2-5 NA TRBV5-1 TRBD2 CASSPAGASQETQYF TGCGCCAGCAGCCCCGCGGGAGCCAGCCAAGAGACCCAGTACTTC
TRBJ2-1 NA TRBV12-3/TRBV12-4 TRBD2 CASSSGLEDEQFF TGTGCCAGCAGTTCGGGACTAGAAGATGAGCAGTTCTTC
TRBJ2-7 NA TRBV5-4 TRBD1 CASSLVGTGAWEQYF TGTGCCAGCAGCTTGGTGGGGACAGGGGCTTGGGAGCAGTACTTC
TRBJ1-6 NA TRBV6-5 TRBD1 CASSPGQGGSPLHF TGTGCCAGCAGCCCGGGACAGGGGGGTTCACCCCTCCACTTT
TRBJ2-1 NA TRBV7-9 TRBD2 CASSLRTSGNEQFF TGTGCCAGCAGCCTACGGACTAGCGGGAATGAGCAGTTCTTC
TRBJ1-6 NA TRBV2 NA CASSERDTSSYNSPLHF TGTGCCAGCAGCGAAAGGGACACAAGCTCCTATAATTCACCCCTCCACTTT
TRBJ2-1 NA TRBV30 NA CAWSLGHKDEQFF TGTGCCTGGAGCCTAGGACATAAGGATGAGCAGTTCTTC
TRBJ1-1 NA TRBV30 NA CAWSTQGREEAFF TGTGCCTGGAGTACCCAGGGGAGGGAAGAAGCTTTCTTT
TRBJ1-3 NA TRBV7-8 NA CASSLNPGFSGNTIYF TGTGCCAGCAGCCTCAATCCAGGTTTCTCTGGAAACACCATATATTTT
TRBJ2-1 NA TRBV7-9 TRBD2 CASSFPPSAGNEQFF TGTGCCAGCAGCTTCCCACCATCAGCGGGAAATGAGCAGTTCTTC
TRBJ2-6 NA TRBV27 TRBD1 CASSLQGAYGANVLTF TGTGCCAGCAGTTTACAGGGGGCTTACGGGGCCAACGTCCTGACTTTC
TRBJ2-3 NA TRBV27 NA CASTRLLGGPSTDTQYF TGTGCCAGCACCAGACTCCTCGGCGGGCCTAGCACAGATACGCAGTATTTT
TRBJ2-5 few TRBV30 TRBD2 CAWSLPGLAGGRGETQYF TGTGCCTGGAGCTTACCGGGACTAGCGGGAGGGAGGGGAGAGACCCAGTACTTC
TRBJ2-2 NA TRBV11-3 TRBD1 CASSSVGQGLKSGELFF TGTGCCAGCAGCTCAGTTGGACAGGGGTTAAAGTCCGGGGAGCTGTTTTTT
TRBJ2-5 NA TRBV6-2/TRBV6-3 TRBD2 CASSYGILSGGGETQYF TGTGCCAGCAGTTACGGAATTCTTTCGGGAGGAGGAGAGACCCAGTACTTC
TRBJ1-1 NA TRBV9 TRBD1 CASSDDREQTEAFF TGTGCCAGCAGCGACGACAGGGAGCAAACTGAAGCTTTCTTT
TRBJ1-5 NA TRBV7-8 NA CASSLATPGGWGLSNQPQHF TGTGCCAGCAGCTTAGCGACCCCCGGGGGGTGGGGGCTTAGCAATCAGCCCCAGCATTTT
TRBJ1-4 NA TRBV27 NA CASSSYINEKLFF TGTGCCAGCAGTTCCTATATTAATGAAAAACTGTTTTTT
TRBJ1-5 once TRBV28 TRBD1 CASTPRTGGNQPQHF TGTGCCAGCACCCCTCGGACAGGGGGGAATCAGCCCCAGCATTTT
TRBJ1-2 NA TRBV4-3 TRBD1 CASSHDPDRGYGYTF TGCGCCAGCAGCCACGATCCCGACAGGGGGTATGGCTACACCTTC
TRBJ1-5 NA TRBV19 NA CASSIVGGDQPQHF TGTGCCAGTAGTATAGTGGGGGGGGATCAGCCCCAGCATTTT
TRBJ2-7 NA TRBV11-3 TRBD2 CASSPGTRGHEQYF TGTGCCAGCAGCCCCGGGACTAGGGGCCACGAGCAGTACTTC
TRBJ2-3 NA TRBV2 NA CASSETTRTDTQYF TGTGCCAGCAGTGAAACTACTCGCACAGATACGCAGTATTTT
TRBJ1-6 NA TRBV9 NA CASSVEQGASPLHF TGTGCCAGCAGCGTAGAGCAGGGCGCTTCACCCCTCCACTTT
TRBJ1-2 few TRBV9 NA CASSVAGGANYGYTF TGTGCCAGCAGCGTAGCGGGAGGAGCTAACTATGGCTACACCTTC
TRBJ2-3 NA TRBV19 TRBD1 CASSIEGTGVKDTQYF TGTGCCAGTAGTATAGAAGGGACAGGGGTGAAGGATACGCAGTATTTT